The source of this T cell receptor (beta chain) is a study of T cell responses to AZD1222 COVID-19 vaccine. Study overall: Investigators merged groups given second doses at roughly 4 or roughly 12 weeks.

Germline assignment: CDR1 MDHEN and CDR2 SYDVKM. The CDR3 consists of 15 residues. V shed 7 bases and J 6 bases; nucleotides not matched to a gene: 14. Sequenced by immunoSEQ multiplex PCR; TCRdb stores in-frame clones only, minus some. The table shows about 110,000 clones, with roughly 91% occurring only once. The receptor comes from an adult in good health. The J gene is TRBJ2-7, the V gene TRBV28; TRBD1 matches 8 bases. This material consisted of peripheral blood, taken on day 0 of AZD1222 vaccination. CDR3 sequence reads: CASTSTGTGGSEQYF. The DNA for the CDR3 is TGTGCCAGCACCAGTACCGGGACAGGCGGGTCCGAGCAGTACTTC.